This T cell receptor (beta chain) emerged from a study of T-cell memory formation after mild COVID-19. Study results and limitations: Contracting clones localized mainly to CM and EM when CD4+ and mainly to EMRA when CD8+.

This clonotype was recorded at least ten times. Its antigen is unidentified. Each CDR3 protein gets one entry after TCRdb re-called the 5' RACE reads with MiXCR. Here the sample spans fewer than 400,000 distinct CDR3 sequences, over 10% being singletons. The CDR3 has 12 amino acids. Trimming took 6 bases from V and 9 from J, leaving 12 bases between them. The source is a man between 18 and 29 years old who had mild COVID-19 (a few samples of this study predate the infection). Cell type and time point are not known. Sequenced material: PBMCs or a T cell subset sorted from them (not recorded which). The chain has TRBV12-3 or TRBV12-4 and TRBJ2-1; D is unclear. The CDR3 region has the DNA TGTGCCAGCAGAGCAGATATGCGTGAGCAGTTCTTC. This translates into CASRADMREQFF.